This TCR beta chain was found in a study of cytomegalovirus exposure and HLA in healthy donors. General observations from the study: Later genetic work tied a missense DCLRE1C variant to beta-chain V and J trimming. In vitro testing confirmed a few CMV-associated chains as specific for CMV antigens.

This PCR relied on a set of 60 Vbeta primers and 13 Jbeta primers. Clones were read by immunoSEQ multiplex PCR, and TCRdb kept only the in-frame ones, dropping some. This table holds roughly 100,000 clones, approximately 80% found once. V shed 11 bases, J shed 3 bases, and the junction held 3 bases outside the gene matches. The germline V gene has CDR1 MDHEN and CDR2 SYDVKM. This CDR3 is 14 amino acids long. As regards this clone: What it recognizes is unknown. Other DNA sequences from this sample encode an identical CDR3 as well.

Every donor was a healthy person donating bone marrow. Donors showed nominal health when sampled, although they likely had unrecorded immune exposures. The J gene is TRBJ2-2, the V gene TRBV28; 13 bases match TRBD2. This TCR derives from a male donor in good health and CMV-seropositive. The sample was PBMCs. The CDR3 bases are TGTGCCGTCGGACTAGCGGGAGACACCGGGGAGCTGTTTTTT. Its translation is CAVGLAGDTGELFF.